These 32 T cell receptor beta chains originate from one sample sequenced in a study of technical replicates of blood from a few donors. Here immunoSEQ multiplex PCR was the method, and the copy in TCRdb shows in-frame clones only, minus some. The table shows 55,000 to 70,000 clones, with nearly 90% occurring only once. The sample was PBMCs. Receptor source: a human donor in good health. Some clones in this sample may be carry-over from other donors' samples.

The chain employs TRBV7-2 and TRBJ2-2, with 9 bases matching TRBD2. V gave up 2 bases and J gave up 6 bases; unmatched junction bases: 7. The germline V gene has CDR1 SGHTA and CDR2 FQGNSA. The CDR3 has 16 amino acids. The CDR3 here is CASSLIGGGAPGELFF. Here the CDR3 DNA reads TGTGCCAGCAGCTTAATTGGCGGGGGGGCCCCCGGGGAGCTGTTTTTT.

The chain couples TRBV6-1 to TRBJ2-5, with unresolved D. Trimming removed 2 bases at V and 5 bases at J, with 12 bases between. CDR1 is MNHNS and CDR2 is SASEGT in the germline V gene. CDR3 length: 14 amino acids. The CDR3 region is CASSEWATRETQYF. The CDR3 DNA reads as TGTGCCAGCAGTGAATGGGCGACCCGGGAGACCCAGTACTTC.

The chain links TRBV2 to TRBJ1-1; perhaps TRBD1 as D (6 bases). CDR1 SNHLY and CDR2 FYNNEI come from the germline V gene. The CDR3 is 15 amino acids. Deletions cut 6 bases from V and 1 base from J, with 15 bases between. The CDR3 reads CASRADRNSNTEAFF. The CDR3 bases are TGTGCCAGCAGAGCCGACAGGAATTCGAACACTGAAGCTTTCTTT.

The chain couples TRBV7-2 to TRBJ1-6; TRBD1 matches at 10 bases. Germline V CDR1 and CDR2: SGHTA, FQGNSA. There are 15 residues in the CDR3. V lost 6 bases and J lost 8; bases outside the gene matches: 7. CDR3 amino acids: CASRGRTGGHSPLHF. CDR3 bases: TGTGCCAGCAGGGGGAGGACAGGGGGGCATTCACCCCTCCACTTT.

V is TRBV7-3 and J is TRBJ2-1; D not resolved. V was trimmed by 2 bases and J by 7 bases, leaving 9 bases between them. Germline CDR1 is SGHTA and CDR2 is FQGTGA. The CDR3 is made up of 13 amino acids. CDR3 sequence: CASSLDRWNEQFF. The CDR3 DNA follows: TGTGCCAGCAGCTTAGATCGGTGGAATGAGCAGTTCTTC.

The chain joins TRBV7-8 to TRBJ2-3, with 12 bases matching TRBD2. This CDR3 has 14 residues. The V and J ends lost 2 bases and 10 bases, in that order; junction bases with no gene match: 4. The germline CDR1 and CDR2 sequences are SGHVS and FQNEAQ. CDR3 coding DNA: TGTGCCAGCAGCTTACTAGCGGGGGGGTCATCGCAGTATTTT. Protein: CASSLLAGGSSQYF.

This clone was seen once. V usage is TRBV4-3 and J usage is TRBJ1-2; D uncertain. The CDR3 loop spans 14 amino acids. V shed 0 bases and J shed 8 bases, with 13 bases lying between them. CDR1 and CDR2 from the germline V gene are LGHNA and YSLEER. CDR3 loop: CASSQEWEFIGYTF. The CDR3 bases are TGCGCCAGCAGCCAAGAATGGGAGTTTATCGGCTACACCTTC.

The rearrangement joins TRBV19 to TRBJ2-7; D is uncertain. The germline V gene has CDR1 LNHDA and CDR2 SQIVND (reference sequence). The V end was cut by 1 base, the J end by 4 bases, with 8 bases between. The CDR3 runs to 13 residues. CDR3: CASSIVLEYEQYF. For the CDR3, the DNA is TGTGCCAGTAGTATAGTACTCGAGTACGAGCAGTACTTC.

This clone was seen just once. This chain links TRBV4-2 with TRBJ2-7; TRBD2 agrees at 9 bases. The CDR3 is 15 amino acids. J lost 9 bases, V lost 1 base, and 10 bases had no gene match. Germline CDR1 reads LGHNA; CDR2 reads YNFKEQ. The CDR3 DNA sequence: TGTGCCAGCAGCCAAGTGGTAGCGGGAGCCTTAAGGCAGTACTTC. Its translation is CASSQVVAGALRQYF.

The chain carries TRBV7-6 and TRBJ2-7, with 12 bases identical to TRBD2. Germline V gene data show CDR1 as SGHVS and CDR2 as FNYEAQ. The trim removed 6 bases at V and 11 bases at J, leaving 17 bases unmatched. The CDR3 has 16 amino acids. In DNA, the CDR3 is TGTGCCAGCAGTCAAACCACTAGCGGGGGGCCTGGGGGTGAGTACTTC. Amino acids: CASSQTTSGGPGGEYF.

The chain carries TRBV5-1 and TRBJ2-3; 10 nucleotides match TRBD2. V gave up 3 bases and J gave up 2 bases; unmatched junction bases: 3. The CDR3 covers 15 residues. Looked up from germline, CDR1 is SGHRS and CDR2 is YFSETQ. The DNA for the CDR3 is TGCGCCAGCAGCTACCTAGCGGGGGCCACAGATACGCAGTATTTT. Translated: CASSYLAGATDTQYF.

V gene TRBV5-5 combines with J gene TRBJ1-2, with 12 nucleotides matching TRBD1. This CDR3 is 14 amino acids long. The V gene end was trimmed by 3 bases and the J gene end by 8 bases; junction bases not matched to a gene: 5. CDR1 is SGHKS and CDR2 is YYEKEE in the germline V gene (reference sequence). The CDR3 nucleotides are TGTGCCAGCAGCTCCGCGGGACAGGGGGCCGGCTACACCTTC. This codes for CASSSAGQGAGYTF.

V is TRBV20-1 and J is TRBJ2-1, with a possible D match to TRBD2 (6 bases). The CDR3 runs 11 residues. V was trimmed by 3 bases and J by 8 bases, leaving 8 bases between them. Germline loops: CDR1 DFQATT, CDR2 SNEGSKA (reference sequence). The CDR3, as DNA: TGCAGTGCTAGTTGGGAGGATGAGCAGTTCTTC. This encodes CSASWEDEQFF.

CDR3 nucleotide sequence: TGCAGCACACGACGGGACAATGAGCAGTTCTTC. Protein: CSTRRDNEQFF. The rearrangement uses TRBV29-1 and TRBJ2-1; D gene uncertain. Trimming pared 8 bases from V and 5 bases from J, leaving 10 bases between. CDR3 length: 11 residues. CDR1 and CDR2 (germline): SQVTM, ANQGSEA.

J is TRBJ2-7 and V is TRBV19; 7 bases map to TRBD2. Trimming removed 3 bases from V and 2 bases from J; junction bases left unmatched: 4. The CDR3 is 14 residues long. Germline assignment: CDR1 LNHDA and CDR2 SQIVND (reference sequence). The CDR3 here is CASSIGLGPYEQYF. DNA of the CDR3: TGTGCCAGTAGTATCGGACTAGGCCCCTACGAGCAGTACTTC. Based on the CDR3 plus reference TRBV19 and TRBJ2-7, the full variable domain is DGGITQSPKYLFRKEGQNVTLSCEQNLNHDAMYWYRQDPGQGLRLIYYSQIVNDFQKGDIAEGYSVSREKKESFPLTVTSAQKNPTAFYLCASSIGLGPYEQYFGPGTRLTVT.

The chain couples TRBV6-5 to TRBJ2-1; TRBD1 matches 11 bases. The CDR3 length is 16 residues. The ends lost 0 bases at V and 6 bases at J; junction bases unmatched: 4. CDR1 MNHEY and CDR2 SVGAGI come from the germline V gene. The CDR3: CASSYSGQGGSNEQFF. CDR3 coding DNA: TGTGCCAGCAGTTACTCGGGACAGGGGGGATCCAATGAGCAGTTCTTC.

The gene calls are TRBV29-1 and TRBJ1-2; maybe TRBD1 (5 bases). The CDR3 has 15 amino acids. Germline-derived CDR1 and CDR2 are SQVTM and ANQGSEA. Trimming pared 5 bases from V and 4 bases from J, leaving 20 bases between. For the CDR3, the DNA is TGCAGCGTTTTCCGCGTGGGGCAGGGAACCTATGGCTACACCTTC. Residues: CSVFRVGQGTYGYTF.

CDR3 DNA: TGTGCCTGGAGTGCGAGTGAGGAACAGCCCCAGCATTTT. This codes for CAWSASEEQPQHF. The chain links TRBV30 to TRBJ1-5; D remains ambiguous. CDR1 is GTSNPN, CDR2 SVGIG, per germline (reference sequence). CDR3 length: 13 residues. V was cut by 1 base and J by 7 bases, with 11 bases left in between. Drawing the rest from reference TRBV30 and TRBJ1-5, the complete variable domain is SQTIHQWPATLVQPVGSPLSLECTVEGTSNPNLYWYRQAAGRGLQLLFYSVGIGQISSEVPQNLSASRPQDRQFILSSKKLLLSDSGFYLCAWSASEEQPQHFGDGTRLSIL.

The rearrangement uses TRBV6-6 and TRBJ1-6; TRBD1 aligns across 9 bases. CDR3 length: 15 amino acids. Germline V CDR1 and CDR2: MNHNY, SVGAGI (reference sequence). J gave up 9 bases and V 7 bases, and 10 bases lay outside the gene matches. CDR3 sequence: CASNRDRVKGSPLHF. The CDR3 DNA reads as TGTGCCAGCAATCGGGACAGGGTAAAAGGTTCACCCCTCCACTTT.

The J gene is TRBJ2-1, the V gene TRBV2; no reliable D call. This CDR3 has 13 residues. V gave up 7 bases and J gave up 4 bases, with 11 bases separating them. Germline assignment: CDR1 SNHLY and CDR2 FYNNEI. The CDR3 nucleotides read TGTGCCAGCATCGAGACAAAATACAATGAGCAGTTCTTC. The encoded protein is CASIETKYNEQFF.

This clone counts as medium-sized. The chain uses TRBV10-3 and TRBJ2-7, with 8 bases that match TRBD1. The length of the CDR3 is 13 residues. Germline assignment: CDR1 ENHRY and CDR2 SYGVKD. V trimming: 5 bases; J trimming: 5 bases; junction bases outside the gene matches: 5. This CDR3 is CAISRTGYHEQYF. CDR3 coding DNA: TGTGCCATCAGTAGGACAGGGTACCACGAGCAGTACTTC.

The chain joins TRBV7-2 to TRBJ2-1; 7 bases are a match to TRBD2. This CDR3 has 14 amino acids. Germline trimming cut 0 bases from V and 9 bases from J; bases unmatched to any gene: 5. Looked up from germline, CDR1 is SGHTA and CDR2 is FQGNSA. CDR3 DNA sequence: TGTGCCAGCAGCTTAGCGGGAGGGCAAGTTGAGCAGTTCTTC. It is translated as CASSLAGGQVEQFF.

The chain combines TRBV2 with TRBJ2-5, with D possibly being TRBD2 (6 bases). CDR1 and CDR2 from the germline V gene are SNHLY and FYNNEI. The V end lost 3 bases, the J end lost 5 bases, and 16 bases lay between the germline ends. The CDR3 length is 15 residues. CDR3 nucleotides: TGTGCCAGCAGTGAGGATTTGGGGGGTGGCGAGACCCAGTACTTC. As protein: CASSEDLGGGETQYF.

By frequency in the sample, this clone is medium-sized. The chain carries TRBV11-2 and TRBJ1-2; 7 bases are a match to TRBD1. Germline V CDR1 and CDR2: SGHAT, FQNNGV. V dropped 1 base and J dropped 6; count of bases not matched to a gene: 8. The CDR3 totals 15 residues. The CDR3 nucleotides are TGTGCCAGCAGCTTAGTAGACAGGGATAGGCATGGCTACACCTTC. Translation: CASSLVDRDRHGYTF.

This chain joins TRBV25-1 and TRBJ1-1, with 10 bases lining up with TRBD1. Germline lookup yields CDR1 MGHDK and CDR2 SYGVNS. Trimming cost V 5 bases and J 6 bases; bases outside gene matches: 12. The CDR3 totals 16 residues. CDR3 sequence (DNA): TGTGCCAGCAGTCCCGAACGGACAGGGGGGGTCCCTGAAGCTTTCTTT. Translating gives CASSPERTGGVPEAFF. The full variable domain, rest sourced from reference TRBV25-1 and TRBJ1-1, is EADIYQTPRYLVIGTGKKITLECSQTMGHDKMYWYQQDPGMELHLIHYSYGVNSTEKGDLSSESTVSRIRTEHFPLTLESARPSHTSQYLCASSPERTGGVPEAFFGQGTRLTVV.

V usage is TRBV2 and J usage is TRBJ1-4; possible D gene TRBD1, 5 bases. Trimming cost V 0 bases and J 7 bases, with 12 bases left between them. This CDR3 contains 15 residues. CDR1 and CDR2 (germline): SNHLY, FYNNEI. CDR3 in amino acids: CASSEASGFGEKLFF. The CDR3 nucleotides read TGTGCCAGCAGTGAAGCCTCAGGGTTTGGTGAAAAACTGTTTTTT.

CDR3 nucleotides: TGTGCCATCAGTGACAGGGGGCGCGGGACTGAAGCTTTCTTT. Protein sequence: CAISDRGRGTEAFF. The V call is TRBV10-3, the J call TRBJ1-1; 8 positions agree with TRBD1. This CDR3 spans 14 amino acids. Trimming took 3 bases from V and 5 from J; bases not matched to a gene: 5. Germline lookup yields CDR1 ENHRY and CDR2 SYGVKD.

The chain couples TRBV6-6 to TRBJ1-2; a weak D match, TRBD1 (5 bases). This CDR3 region has 14 residues. Per the germline V gene, CDR1 is MNHNY and CDR2 is SVGAGI (reference sequence). Trimming removed 0 bases at V and 6 bases at J, with 11 bases between. CDR3: CASSYSRDRNGYTF. In nucleotides, the CDR3 is TGTGCCAGCAGTTACTCGCGGGACCGCAATGGCTACACCTTC.

This clone was seen a single time. The rearrangement links TRBV7-9 to TRBJ1-5; 8 bases line up with TRBD1. The length of the CDR3 is 14 residues. In germline, CDR1 is SEHNR, CDR2 FQNEAQ (reference sequence). The V gene end was trimmed by 6 bases and the J gene end by 7 bases; junction bases not matched to a gene: 8. Here the CDR3 DNA reads TGTGCCAGCAGTTCCGGACAGGGTATCCAGCCCCAGCATTTT. It encodes CASSSGQGIQPQHF.

The chain employs TRBV7-2 and TRBJ2-1, with 9 bases that match TRBD1. V lost 5 bases, J lost 5 bases, and 4 bases stayed unmatched. The CDR3 consists of 14 residues. Germline V CDR1 and CDR2: SGHTA, FQGNSA. The CDR3 DNA is TGTGCCAGCAGCAGCCGGGACAGGGACAATGAGCAGTTCTTC. Its translation: CASSSRDRDNEQFF.

The rearrangement links TRBV9 to TRBJ2-5, with 8 bases lining up with TRBD2. There are 16 residues in the CDR3. Germline CDR1 SGDLS, CDR2 YYNGEE. With V trimmed by 3 bases and J by 7 bases, 14 bases remained unmatched. CDR3 sequence reads: CASSGNLAGLRGTQYF. In DNA, the CDR3 is TGTGCCAGCAGCGGTAACTTAGCGGGGCTACGAGGGACCCAGTACTTC.

The chain couples TRBV27 to TRBJ2-7; no clear D gene. Germline loops: CDR1 MNHEY, CDR2 SMNVEV (reference sequence). V was trimmed by 5 bases and J by 0 bases, leaving 8 bases between them. CDR3 size: 13 residues. The CDR3 sequence is CASSRRISYEQYF. CDR3 in DNA: TGTGCCAGCAGTCGGAGAATCTCCTACGAGCAGTACTTC.